The 7 T cell receptor beta chains below all came from one sample that was sequenced in a study of shared clonotypes between healthy human individuals. The data were produced by immunoSEQ multiplex PCR, yet TCRdb's version contains in-frame clones alone and is incomplete. The sample holds a few million clones, 85% to 95% seen once. The naive CD8 subset, CD45RO-negative cells positively selected for CCR7, excluded terminally differentiated effector memory CD45RA+ cells. The sequenced sample consisted of naive CD8+ T cells from PBMCs. The source is a man aged 18 to 30 in good health. Some clones in this sample may be carry-over from other donors' samples.

The chain employs TRBV7-9 and TRBJ2-1; D assignment may be TRBD1 or TRBD2 (5 bases each). From germline, CDR1 is SEHNR and CDR2 FQNEAQ (reference sequence). The CDR3 has 16 residues. V gave up 4 bases and J gave up 4 bases, with 17 bases separating them. The CDR3 DNA sequence: TGTGCCAGCAGCTCCCCCTCGGGACGGGATTACAATGAGCAGTTCTTC. It is translated as CASSSPSGRDYNEQFF.

A remark on this clone: This CDR3 is also generated by other DNA sequences in the sample. This chain uses TRBV19 with TRBJ2-7; 10 positions match TRBD1. V trimming: 2 bases; J trimming: 7 bases; junction bases outside the gene matches: 5. Germline loops: CDR1 LNHDA, CDR2 SQIVND (reference sequence). The CDR3 has 14 amino acids. The CDR3 loop reads CASSIRDRGQEQYF. As DNA, the CDR3 is TGTGCCAGTAGTATAAGGGACAGGGGTCAAGAGCAGTACTTC.

The V call is TRBV7-9, the J call TRBJ2-7; tentative D call: TRBD1 (6 bases). The CDR3 is 14 residues long. Trimming shortened V by 5 bases and J by 3 bases, and 14 bases separated the two germline ends. Germline CDR1 SEHNR, CDR2 FQNEAQ (reference sequence). In DNA form, the CDR3 reads TGTGCCAGCAGCCCCGGGACAACAAACTACGAGCAGTACTTC. Translating gives CASSPGTTNYEQYF.

This clone was seen more than once but under ten times. This rearrangement joins TRBV6-6 to TRBJ2-7; D not resolved. CDR1 and CDR2 (germline): MNHNY, SVGAGI (reference sequence). This CDR3 contains 12 residues. V dropped 2 bases and J dropped 2 bases, with 4 bases sitting between them. CDR3 region: CASSYDPYEQYF. CDR3 bases: TGTGCCAGCAGTTACGACCCCTACGAGCAGTACTTC.

The chain combines TRBV7-7 with TRBJ2-7; TRBD2 matches at 8 bases. This CDR3 comprises 15 residues. The germline V gene has CDR1 SSHAT and CDR2 FNYEAQ (reference sequence). The V and J ends lost 3 bases and 0 bases, in that order; junction bases with no gene match: 4. CDR3 sequence reads: CASSLGLGGSYEQYF. The CDR3 DNA reads TGTGCCAGCAGCTTGGGACTAGGGGGCTCCTACGAGCAGTACTTC. Looking up the rest from reference TRBV7-7 and TRBJ2-7 gives the full variable domain: GAGVSQSPRYKVTKRGQDVTLRCDPISSHATLYWYQQALGQGPEFLTYFNYEAQPDKSGLPSDRFSAERPEGSISTLTIQRTEQRDSAMYRCASSLGLGGSYEQYFGPGTRLTVT.

V and J are TRBV2 and TRBJ1-5, with 11 bases matching TRBD1. The CDR3 is 14 amino acids. Germline trimming cut 7 bases from V and 7 bases from J; bases unmatched to any gene: 6. Germline CDR1 and CDR2: SNHLY and FYNNEI. For the CDR3, the DNA is TGTGCCAGCATTGGACAGGGGGCAGGGCAGCCCCAGCATTTT. Translating gives CASIGQGAGQPQHF. The full variable domain, rest sourced from reference TRBV2 and TRBJ1-5, is EPEVTQTPSHQVTQMGQEVILRCVPISNHLYFYWYRQILGQKVEFLVSFYNNEISEKSEIFDDQFSVERPDGSNFTLKIRSTKLEDSAMYFCASIGQGAGQPQHFGDGTRLSIL.

V and J are TRBV27 and TRBJ2-1; TRBD2 matches 12 bases. Germline-derived CDR1 and CDR2 are MNHEY and SMNVEV (reference sequence). The CDR3 spans 16 residues. The J segment lost 5 bases and the V segment lost 4 bases, leaving 6 bases of the junction unmatched. Written as DNA, the CDR3 is TGTGCCAGCAGTTCCGGGACTAGCGGGCTGAACAATGAGCAGTTCTTC. This encodes CASSSGTSGLNNEQFF.